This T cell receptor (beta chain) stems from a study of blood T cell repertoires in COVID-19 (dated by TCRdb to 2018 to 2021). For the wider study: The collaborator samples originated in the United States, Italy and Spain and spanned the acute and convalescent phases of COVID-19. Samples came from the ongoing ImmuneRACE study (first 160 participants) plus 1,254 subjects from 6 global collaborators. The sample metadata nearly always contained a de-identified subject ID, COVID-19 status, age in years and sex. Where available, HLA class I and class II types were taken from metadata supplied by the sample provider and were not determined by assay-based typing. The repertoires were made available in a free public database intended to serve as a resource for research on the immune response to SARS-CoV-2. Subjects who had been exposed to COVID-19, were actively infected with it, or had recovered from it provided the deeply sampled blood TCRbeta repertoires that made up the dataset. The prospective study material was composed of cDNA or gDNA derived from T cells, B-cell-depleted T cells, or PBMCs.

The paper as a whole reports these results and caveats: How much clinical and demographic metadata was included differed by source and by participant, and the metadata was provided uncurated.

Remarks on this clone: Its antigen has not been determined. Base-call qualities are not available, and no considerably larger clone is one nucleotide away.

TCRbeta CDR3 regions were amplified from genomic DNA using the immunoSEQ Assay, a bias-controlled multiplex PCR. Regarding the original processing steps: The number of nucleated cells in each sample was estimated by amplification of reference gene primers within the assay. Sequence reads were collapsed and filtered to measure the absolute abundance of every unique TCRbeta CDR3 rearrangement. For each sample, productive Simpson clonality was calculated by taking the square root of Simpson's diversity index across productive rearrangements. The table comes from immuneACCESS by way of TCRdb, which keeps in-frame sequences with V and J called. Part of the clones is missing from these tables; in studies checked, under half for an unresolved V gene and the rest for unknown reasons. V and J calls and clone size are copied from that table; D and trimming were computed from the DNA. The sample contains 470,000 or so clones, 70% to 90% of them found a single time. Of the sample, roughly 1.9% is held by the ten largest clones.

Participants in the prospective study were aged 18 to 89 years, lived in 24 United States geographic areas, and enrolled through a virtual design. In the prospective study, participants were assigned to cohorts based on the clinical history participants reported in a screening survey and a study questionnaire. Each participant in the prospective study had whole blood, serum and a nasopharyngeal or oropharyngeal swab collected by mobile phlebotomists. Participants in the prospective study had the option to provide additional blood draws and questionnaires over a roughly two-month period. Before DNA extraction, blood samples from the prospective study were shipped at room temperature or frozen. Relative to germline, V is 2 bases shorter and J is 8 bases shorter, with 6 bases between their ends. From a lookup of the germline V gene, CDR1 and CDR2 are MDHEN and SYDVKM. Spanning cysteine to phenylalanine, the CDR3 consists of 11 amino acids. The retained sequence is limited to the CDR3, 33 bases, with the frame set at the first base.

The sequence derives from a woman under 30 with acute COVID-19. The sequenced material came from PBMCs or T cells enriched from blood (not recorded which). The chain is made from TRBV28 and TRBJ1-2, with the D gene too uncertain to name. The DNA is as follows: TGTGCCAGCAGTTTAAATGCGGGCTACACCTTC. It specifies CASSLNAGYTF.